This TCR beta chain is drawn from a study of control samples from healthy donors and cancer patients. Germline assignment: CDR1 LGHDT and CDR2 YNNKEL (reference sequence). The CDR3 runs to 12 residues. Losses at the gene ends were 4 bases for V and 7 bases for J; bases not matched to a gene: 4. Method: immunoSEQ multiplex PCR; TCRdb's copy keeps in-frame clones and lacks some. Here the sample spans about 75,000 clones, approximately 94% being singletons. This chain uses TRBV3-1 (or the pseudogene TRBV3-2) with TRBJ2-7; TRBD1 matches 7 bases. This sequence originates from a woman aged 40 to 55 in good health. The sample was blood. CDR3 in amino acids: CASSLTGEEQYF. As DNA, the CDR3 is TGTGCCAGCAGCCTTACAGGGGAAGAGCAGTACTTC.